This note documents a single T cell receptor (beta chain) sequence. This entry belongs to a study of shared clonotypes between healthy human individuals. Profiling relied on immunoSEQ multiplex PCR, and the TCRdb table lists in-frame clones only, not all of them. There are around 510,000 clones in the sample; around 78% occur only once, and more than 10% lies in the top ten. The germline V and J ends were trimmed by 1 base and 1 base, with 16 bases remaining between them. The germline CDR1 and CDR2 sequences are LNHDA and SQIVND (reference sequence). The CDR3 runs 17 residues. The source material was PBMCs. The chain combines TRBV19 with TRBJ1-1, with D unclear. The clonotype was recovered from a woman aged 40 to 49 in good health. Some clones in this sample may be carry-over from other donors' samples. DNA for the CDR3: TGTGCCAGTAGTATAGGGACCAGGCCCGCAACGAACACTGAAGCTTTCTTT. Translated, it gives CASSIGTRPATNTEAFF.